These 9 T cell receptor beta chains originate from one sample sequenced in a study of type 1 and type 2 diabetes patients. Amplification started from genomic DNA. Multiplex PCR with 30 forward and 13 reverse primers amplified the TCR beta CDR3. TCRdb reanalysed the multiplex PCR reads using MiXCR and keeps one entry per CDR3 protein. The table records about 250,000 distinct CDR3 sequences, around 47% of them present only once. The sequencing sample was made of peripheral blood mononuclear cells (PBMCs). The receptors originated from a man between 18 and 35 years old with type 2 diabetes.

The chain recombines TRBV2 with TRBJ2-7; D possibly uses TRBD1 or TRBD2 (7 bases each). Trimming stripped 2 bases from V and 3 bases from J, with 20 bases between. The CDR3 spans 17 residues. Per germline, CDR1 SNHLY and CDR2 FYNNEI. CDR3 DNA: TGTGCCAGCAGTGAACCCGGTGGGGAGGGACAGAACTACGAGCAGTACTTC. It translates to CASSEPGGEGQNYEQYF. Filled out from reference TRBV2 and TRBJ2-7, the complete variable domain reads EPEVTQTPSHQVTQMGQEVILRCVPISNHLYFYWYRQILGQKVEFLVSFYNNEISEKSEIFDDQFSVERPDGSNFTLKIRSTKLEDSAMYFCASSEPGGEGQNYEQYFGPGTRLTVT.

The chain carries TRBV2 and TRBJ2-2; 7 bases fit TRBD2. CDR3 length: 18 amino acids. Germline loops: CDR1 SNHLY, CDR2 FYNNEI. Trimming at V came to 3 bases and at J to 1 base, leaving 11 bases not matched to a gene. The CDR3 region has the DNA TGTGCCAGCAGTGAGGTGGGGTCTGCGGGGGAGAACACCGGGGAGCTGTTTTTT. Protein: CASSEVGSAGENTGELFF.

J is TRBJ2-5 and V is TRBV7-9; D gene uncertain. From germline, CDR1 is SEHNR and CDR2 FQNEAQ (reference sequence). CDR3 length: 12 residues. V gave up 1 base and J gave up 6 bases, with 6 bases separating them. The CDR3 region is CASSLEAQTQYF. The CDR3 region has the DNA TGTGCCAGCAGCTTAGAAGCACAGACCCAGTACTTC. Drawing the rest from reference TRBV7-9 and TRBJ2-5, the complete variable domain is DTGVSQNPRHKITKRGQNVTFRCDPISEHNRLYWYRQTLGQGPEFLTYFQNEAQLEKSRLLSDRFSAERPKGSFSTLEIQRTEQGDSAMYLCASSLEAQTQYFGPGTRLLVL.

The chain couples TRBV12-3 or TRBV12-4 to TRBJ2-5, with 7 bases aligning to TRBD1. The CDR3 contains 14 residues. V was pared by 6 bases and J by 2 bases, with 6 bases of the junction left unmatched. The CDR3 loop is CASRRQGPQETQYF. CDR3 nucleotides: TGTGCCAGCAGGAGACAGGGTCCACAAGAGACCCAGTACTTC.

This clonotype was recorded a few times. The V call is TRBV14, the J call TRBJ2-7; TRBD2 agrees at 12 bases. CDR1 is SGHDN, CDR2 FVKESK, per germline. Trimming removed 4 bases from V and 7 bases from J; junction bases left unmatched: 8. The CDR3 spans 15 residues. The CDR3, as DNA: TGTGCCAGCAGCCTCGGACTAGCGGGAAGGGGGGAGCAGTACTTC. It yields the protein CASSLGLAGRGEQYF.

This CDR3 is CSALRGSYGYTF. The CDR3 DNA reads TGCAGTGCTCTTCGGGGAAGTTATGGCTACACCTTC. The rearrangement links TRBV29-1 to TRBJ1-2; D call uncertain. The CDR3 extends over 12 amino acids. The germline CDR1 and CDR2 sequences are SQVTM and ANQGSEA.

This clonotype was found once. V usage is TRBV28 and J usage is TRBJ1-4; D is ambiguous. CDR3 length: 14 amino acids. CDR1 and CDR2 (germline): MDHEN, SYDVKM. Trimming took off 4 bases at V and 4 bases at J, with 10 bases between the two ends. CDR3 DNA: TGTGCCAGCAGTTACAGCCGGCTTAATGAAAAACTGTTTTTT. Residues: CASSYSRLNEKLFF.

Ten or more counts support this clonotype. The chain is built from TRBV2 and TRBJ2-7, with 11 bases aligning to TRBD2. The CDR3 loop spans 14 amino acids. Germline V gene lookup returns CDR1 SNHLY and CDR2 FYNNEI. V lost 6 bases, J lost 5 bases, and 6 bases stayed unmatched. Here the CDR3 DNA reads TGTGCCAGCAGCAAACTAGCGGGAGTCAACGAGCAGTACTTC. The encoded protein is CASSKLAGVNEQYF.

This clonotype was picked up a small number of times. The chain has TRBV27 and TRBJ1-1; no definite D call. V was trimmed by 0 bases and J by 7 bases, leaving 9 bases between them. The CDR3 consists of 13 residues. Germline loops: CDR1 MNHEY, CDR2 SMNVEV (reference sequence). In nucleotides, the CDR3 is TGTGCCAGCAGTTTATCTGGGGTTGATGAAGCTTTCTTT. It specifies CASSLSGVDEAFF.